A single sample gave rise to the 10 T cell receptor beta chains below, sequenced in a study of PD-L1 blockade in urothelial cancer. Produced via immunoSEQ multiplex PCR; TCRdb's table is partial and in-frame only. Found here are 30,000 to 45,000 clones, about four fifths of them singletons; the top ten hold about a sixth. This sample comprised PBMCs, obtained around atezolizumab (anti-PD-L1) treatment. These receptors all come from a man aged 55 to 70 with urothelial cancer.

The chain uses TRBV5-1 and TRBJ2-3; D possibly corresponds to TRBD1 (7 bases). The germline V gene encodes CDR1 SGHRS and CDR2 YFSETQ. V shed 4 bases and J shed 1 base, with 22 bases lying between them. This CDR3 has 18 amino acids. DNA for the CDR3: TGCGCCAGCAGCGCCCCCGAGACAGGGAGGTCCGGCACAGATACGCAGTATTTT. Translating gives CASSAPETGRSGTDTQYF.

The chain employs TRBV5-1 and TRBJ2-1, with D tentatively TRBD2 (5 bases). CDR1 is SGHRS and CDR2 is YFSETQ in the germline V gene. The V end was cut by 2 bases, the J end by 5 bases, with 8 bases between. The CDR3 has 13 residues. CDR3 in DNA: TGCGCCAGCAGCTTAGACTATAACAATGAGCAGTTCTTC. Residues: CASSLDYNNEQFF.

The genes are TRBV6-1 and TRBJ1-3; tentatively, D is TRBD1 (5 bases). V was shortened by 4 bases and J by 1 base, with 14 bases between the two germline ends. The germline V gene encodes CDR1 MNHNS and CDR2 SASEGT. The CDR3 totals 16 residues. CDR3 sequence reads: CASSGGRASSGNTIYF. The CDR3 coding sequence is TGTGCCAGCAGTGGGGGCAGGGCCTCGTCTGGAAACACCATATATTTT.

This chain links TRBV29-1 with TRBJ2-7, with D tentatively TRBD1 (5 bases). There are 12 residues in the CDR3. V shed 4 bases and J shed 2 bases, with 9 bases lying between them. CDR1 is SQVTM, CDR2 ANQGSEA, per germline. CDR3 nucleotide sequence: TGCAGCGTTGTAATAGGGGCCTACGAGCAGTACTTC. Its translation is CSVVIGAYEQYF.

CDR3 residues: CASSLSSGANVLTF. CDR3 bases: TGTGCCAGCAGTTTGAGCTCTGGGGCCAACGTCCTGACTTTC. This chain joins TRBV6-5 and TRBJ2-6, with no clear D. V was trimmed by 4 bases and J by 0 bases, leaving 4 bases between them. The CDR3 sequence is 14 residues long. Germline V gives CDR1 MNHEY, CDR2 SVGAGI.

This chain uses TRBV21-1 with TRBJ2-7; TRBD2 is taken as the D call from the table, unchecked against the DNA. TRBV21-1 is a listed pseudogene. This CDR3 has 16 residues. The CDR3 here is CASSKIVAGGPYEQYF. In DNA, the CDR3 is TGTGCCAGCAGCAAAATTGTAGCGGGGGGGCCATACGAGCAGTACTTC.

The chain couples TRBV5-1 to TRBJ1-1; the D is unclear. This CDR3 is 17 amino acids long. CDR1 is SGHRS, CDR2 YFSETQ, per germline. V gave up 0 bases and J gave up 0 bases, with 15 bases separating them. The CDR3, as DNA: TGCGCCAGCAGCTTGGGTGGCAGGAATATAATGAACACTGAAGCTTTCTTT. Translating gives CASSLGGRNIMNTEAFF.

The chain uses TRBV5-1 and TRBJ2-5; possible D gene TRBD2, 7 bases. Germline V gene data show CDR1 as SGHRS and CDR2 as YFSETQ. The CDR3 has 17 residues. V lost 0 bases and J lost 5, with 20 bases in between. The CDR3 nucleotides are TGCGCCAGCAGCTTGGACCCCGGGGGGCCCGGGGGGGAGACCCAGTACTTC. This codes for CASSLDPGGPGGETQYF.

The chain recombines TRBV5-1 with TRBJ2-7, with D possibly being TRBD1 (6 bases). The CDR3 length is 17 residues. Trimming took 0 bases from V and 1 from J, leaving 17 bases between them. Germline V gives CDR1 SGHRS, CDR2 YFSETQ. The CDR3 bases are TGCGCCAGCAGCTTGGAACCCCCCGGGACATATTCCTACGAGCAGTACTTC. Protein product: CASSLEPPGTYSYEQYF.

The V gene is TRBV6-6, the J gene TRBJ2-2; 7 bases map to TRBD1. Losses at the gene ends were 0 bases for V and 6 bases for J; bases not matched to a gene: 1. This CDR3 region has 14 residues. Germline assignment: CDR1 MNHNY and CDR2 SVGAGI (reference sequence). Here the CDR3 DNA reads TGTGCCAGCAGTTACTCAGGGGGCCCCGGGGAGCTGTTTTTT. It is translated as CASSYSGGPGELFF.